These 6 T cell receptor beta chains share one sample of origin, sequenced in a study of blood T cell repertoires in COVID-19. Some clones are missing from TCRdb's copy, which holds only in-frame ones; the method was immunoSEQ multiplex PCR. Here the sample spans 200,000 to 300,000 clones, about 86% being singletons. Sequenced material: peripheral blood. The receptors shown here come from a young man with active or convalescent COVID-19.

The chain couples TRBV19 to TRBJ2-7, with 9 bases matching TRBD1. From germline, CDR1 is LNHDA and CDR2 SQIVND (reference sequence). The CDR3 is made up of 15 amino acids. Trimming at V came to 6 bases and at J to 2 bases, leaving 8 bases not matched to a gene. CDR3 in DNA: TGTGCCAGTAGCCCGGACAGGGGATCGCCCTACGAGCAGTACTTC. It yields the protein CASSPDRGSPYEQYF.

The V gene is TRBV7-2, the J gene TRBJ2-7; 7 nucleotides match TRBD2. Germline CDR1 reads SGHTA; CDR2 reads FQGNSA. CDR3 length: 14 residues. Germline trimming cut 0 bases from V and 2 bases from J; bases unmatched to any gene: 1. The CDR3 protein is CASSLAGGTYEQYF. CDR3 DNA: TGTGCCAGCAGCTTAGCGGGGGGGACCTACGAGCAGTACTTC.

The genes are TRBV18 and TRBJ1-5; 9 nucleotides agree with TRBD1. The CDR3 is 16 amino acids. CDR1 and CDR2 from the germline V gene are KGHSH and LQKENI. V lost 3 bases to trimming and J lost 3 bases; unmatched junction nucleotides: 6. The CDR3, as DNA: TGTGCCAGCTCACCTCGGACAGGGGCGTTCAATCAGCCCCAGCATTTT. Translated, it gives CASSPRTGAFNQPQHF. The full variable domain, with the rest looked up from reference TRBV18 and TRBJ1-5, is NAGVMQNPRHLVRRRGQEARLRCSPMKGHSHVYWYRQLPEEGLKFMVYLQKENIIDESGMPKERFSAEFPKEGPSILRIQQVVRGDSAAYFCASSPRTGAFNQPQHFGDGTRLSIL.

J is TRBJ2-4 and V is TRBV19, with D possibly TRBD1 on 6 matching bases. Per germline, CDR1 LNHDA and CDR2 SQIVND (reference sequence). V lost 3 bases and J 4 bases, leaving 7 bases between the germline ends. This CDR3 has 13 amino acids. The CDR3 protein is CASSITGKNIQYF. CDR3 nucleotides: TGTGCCAGTAGTATCACAGGGAAAAACATTCAGTACTTC.

This chain connects TRBV11-2 to TRBJ2-2; TRBD2 agrees at 9 bases. The CDR3 extends over 14 amino acids. V dropped 8 bases and J dropped 9; count of bases not matched to a gene: 10. Per germline, CDR1 SGHAT and CDR2 FQNNGV. In DNA form, the CDR3 reads TGTGCCAGCGCACCTGGCGGGGGGGCCCGGGAGCTGTTTTTT. It yields the protein CASAPGGGARELFF.

The chain combines TRBV10-3 with TRBJ2-3, with 7 bases matching TRBD2. The CDR3 is 15 amino acids. The ends lost 5 bases at V and 0 bases at J; junction bases unmatched: 5. CDR1 and CDR2 (germline): ENHRY, SYGVKD. This CDR3 is CAISLRAGSTDTQYF. The CDR3, as DNA: TGTGCCATCAGTCTCCGAGCGGGAAGCACAGATACGCAGTATTTT.